The present T cell receptor beta chain was sequenced within a study of blood T cell repertoires in COVID-19. Overall study context: COVID-19 samples, acute and convalescent, were from the United States, Italy and Spain. PBMCs, B-cell-depleted T cells, or T cells provided the cDNA or gDNA that made up the material.

Under the authors' procedure: Estimated nucleated cell counts came from reference gene primer amplification. Using immunoSEQ multiplex PCR, the repertoire was profiled, and TCRdb retains in-frame clones only, with some absent. Clone size and V and J calls were adopted from that table, with D and trimming inferred from the DNA. The data show some 120,000 clones, roughly four fifths seen once. There are 13 residues in the CDR3. V lost 0 bases, J lost 12 bases, and 14 bases lay in between. Germline CDR1 and CDR2: LGHDT and YNNKEL (reference sequence). Sequenced: peripheral blood. The chain uses TRBV3-1 (or the pseudogene TRBV3-2) and TRBJ1-2; no firm D call. The sequence was collected from a man aged 55-75 years with acute or convalescent COVID-19. CDR3 DNA: TGTGCCAGCAGCCAAGATAGATCGCAAGCTAACACCTTC. Its translation is CASSQDRSQANTF.